These T cell receptor beta chains were read from a single sample in a study of blood T cells in healthy people across ages. TCRdb independently ran MiXCR on the 5' RACE reads; one entry per CDR3 protein. The table records about 1.1 million distinct CDR3 sequences, 35% to 40% of them present only once. The sample was blood. The receptors were gathered from a man younger than 35 in good health. The conserved cysteine and the conserved F or W are not part of the CDR3 here.

J	V	CDR3
TRBJ1-2	TRBV9	ASSALDSPFADDGYT
TRBJ1-1	TRBV6-2/TRBV6-3	ASIPGLGNTEAF
TRBJ2-1	TRBV6-1	ATAGGFYNEQF
TRBJ2-7	TRBV7-9	ASSDGTSHEQY
TRBJ2-1	TRBV5-1	ASRFQTGFDEQF
TRBJ1-4	TRBV4-1	ASSQSRTREKLF
TRBJ2-3	TRBV5-1	ASSPLLAGESDTQY
TRBJ2-2	TRBV5-1	AGRELTNTGELF
TRBJ1-1	TRBV20-1	SASTRQGSTEAF
TRBJ2-1	TRBV20-1	SARDRLASSYNEQF
TRBJ1-6	TRBV7-6	ASSPGQRDSPPH
TRBJ1-4	TRBV3-1	ASSQETVRQEKLF
TRBJ2-3	TRBV5-4	ASSLDSGVTDTQY
TRBJ1-2	TRBV5-6	ASSYAGTDYGYT
TRBJ2-3	TRBV2	ASSWFVSTDTQY
TRBJ1-5	TRBV9	ASSVEGLGGQPQH
TRBJ2-1	TRBV18	ASSRPGQGYNEQF
TRBJ1-1	TRBV20-1	SAGTGTVNTEAF
TRBJ2-1	TRBV7-9	ASSRGTSGRFEQF
TRBJ1-5	TRBV12-3/TRBV12-4	ASSFATEHQPQH
TRBJ1-1	TRBV20-1	SAPVWRGNTEAF
TRBJ2-3	TRBV9	ASSVEGPRDTQY
TRBJ2-1	TRBV20-1	SASGYYNEQF
TRBJ2-1	TRBV6-2/TRBV6-3	ASSLPQRTSYNEQF
TRBJ2-1	TRBV5-1	ASSLGGGHENEQF
TRBJ1-5	TRBV20-1	STQDRTNQPQH
TRBJ1-2	TRBV4-3	ASSQDWGSANYGYT
TRBJ2-1	TRBV7-2	ASSLERVRGEQF
TRBJ2-3	TRBV4-3	ASSQDLGAKLDTQY
TRBJ2-5	TRBV4-3	ASSQEVAGFEETQY
TRBJ1-2	TRBV12-3/TRBV12-4	ASSYRARYT